This entry is about one T cell receptor beta chain. The antigen remains unidentified. The data were taken from a study of cytomegalovirus exposure and HLA in healthy donors. The overall study: A prior analysis found 117 million unique TCR beta sequences from 150 million to 200 million T cells. The study, taken as a whole, reports: Most of the TCR beta V segments (in an earlier analysis) were productive either about 87% or about 30% of the time. What was likely a sequencing artifact was a cluster of highly shared sequence variants. In a later analysis, TCR beta V- and J-gene trimming was associated with a missense DCLRE1C variant.

Per germline, CDR1 SGHVS and CDR2 FQNEAQ. The CDR3 is made up of 16 amino acids. Trimming stripped 2 bases from V and 4 bases from J, with 17 bases between. The PCR made use of 60 Vbeta and 13 Jbeta primers. The repertoire was sequenced with immunoSEQ multiplex PCR; TCRdb's copy has only in-frame clones and lacks some. This repertoire includes about 32,000 clones. The clonotype was recovered from a female donor in good health and CMV-seronegative. V gene TRBV7-8 combines with J gene TRBJ1-2; TRBD1 is a possible D gene (6 bases). The specimen was PBMCs. The CDR3 loop is CASSLLPGAQGYGYTF. The CDR3 nucleotides read TGTGCCAGCAGCTTACTCCCAGGGGCGCAGGGCTATGGCTACACCTTC.